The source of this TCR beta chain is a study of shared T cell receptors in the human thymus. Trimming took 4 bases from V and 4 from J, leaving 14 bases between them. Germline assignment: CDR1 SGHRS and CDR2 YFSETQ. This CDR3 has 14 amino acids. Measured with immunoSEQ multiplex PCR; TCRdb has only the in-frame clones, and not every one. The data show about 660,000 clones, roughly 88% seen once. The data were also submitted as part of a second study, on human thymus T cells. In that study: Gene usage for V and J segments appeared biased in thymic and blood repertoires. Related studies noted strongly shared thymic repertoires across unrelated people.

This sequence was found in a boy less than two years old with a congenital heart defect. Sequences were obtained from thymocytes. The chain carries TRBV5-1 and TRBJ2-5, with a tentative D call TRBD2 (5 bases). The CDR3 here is CASSPRGRGETQYF. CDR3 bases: TGCGCCAGCAGCCCCCGCGGTCGGGGAGAGACCCAGTACTTC.